Shown below are 17 T cell receptor beta chains from a single sample sequenced in a study of blood T cell repertoires in COVID-19. Data came from immunoSEQ multiplex PCR; TCRdb stores just in-frame clones and leaves some out. The sample includes roughly 250,000 clones, roughly 88% of them seen just once. The sequenced sample consisted of PBMCs or T cells enriched from blood (not recorded which). The source is a woman aged 35 to 49 with acute COVID-19.

CDR3 protein: CASSLRDTGRETQYF. CDR3 DNA sequence: TGTGCCAGCAGCTTGAGGGACACCGGGAGGGAGACCCAGTACTTC. This sequence joins TRBV11-2 and TRBJ2-5, with D maybe TRBD2 (7 bases). CDR3 length equals 15 residues. Germline V CDR1 and CDR2: SGHAT, FQNNGV. V dropped 3 bases and J dropped 5 bases, with 16 bases sitting between them.

This chain joins TRBV29-1 and TRBJ2-3; 12 bases align to TRBD1. The CDR3 runs 13 residues. Germline CDR1 reads SQVTM; CDR2 reads ANQGSEA. Trimming at V came to 4 bases and at J to 8 bases, leaving 4 bases not matched to a gene. This CDR3 reads CSVGGQGAGTQYF. CDR3 in DNA: TGCAGCGTTGGGGGACAGGGGGCGGGTACGCAGTATTTT.

The chain uses TRBV4-2 and TRBJ2-7; 8 nucleotides match TRBD2. This CDR3 comprises 15 residues. CDR1 is LGHNA and CDR2 is YNFKEQ in the germline V gene. Trimming took 1 base from V and 2 from J; bases not matched to a gene: 4. DNA of the CDR3: TGTGCCAGCAGCCAAGGGTACGGGGGGGCCTACGAGCAGTACTTC. It yields the protein CASSQGYGGAYEQYF.

The V gene is TRBV30, the J gene TRBJ1-5, with D tentatively TRBD1 (6 bases). CDR1 GTSNPN and CDR2 SVGIG come from the germline V gene (reference sequence). CDR3 length equals 17 residues. The V gene lost 1 base and the J gene lost 1 base, with 17 bases spanning the gap. The CDR3 spells CAWSGQFGTGSNQPQHF. In nucleotides, the CDR3 is TGTGCCTGGAGTGGTCAGTTTGGAACAGGGAGCAATCAGCCCCAGCATTTT.

The gene calls are TRBV11-2 and TRBJ1-2; 7 nucleotides line up with TRBD1. Germline trimming cut 5 bases from V and 8 bases from J; bases unmatched to any gene: 11. The CDR3 sequence is 14 residues long. Germline-derived CDR1 and CDR2 are SGHAT and FQNNGV. CDR3 nucleotide sequence: TGTGCCAGCAGCAATAACAGGGGCCTCCAGGGCTACACCTTC. Encoded protein: CASSNNRGLQGYTF.

This chain links TRBV12-5 with TRBJ2-1; D might be TRBD2 (7 bases). Germline V gene sequence: CDR1 LGHNT, CDR2 FRNRAP. CDR3 length: 18 amino acids. Trimming removed 0 bases at V and 5 bases at J, with 20 bases between. CDR3 sequence (DNA): TGTGCTAGTGGTTTGGTACTAGGGGGAGGGCCCGTCAACAATGAGCAGTTCTTC. Protein product: CASGLVLGGGPVNNEQFF.

The rearrangement links TRBV27 to TRBJ1-3, with 10 bases aligning to TRBD1. Germline V gives CDR1 MNHEY, CDR2 SMNVEV (reference sequence). V trimming: 8 bases; J trimming: 0 bases; junction bases outside the gene matches: 7. The CDR3 runs to 16 residues. The CDR3 here is CASGGTGAFSGNTIYF. The DNA of the CDR3 is TGTGCCAGCGGGGGGACAGGGGCTTTCTCTGGAAACACCATATATTTT.

The chain is built from TRBV2 and TRBJ1-5, with D maybe TRBD1 (5 bases). The germline gives CDR1 SNHLY, CDR2 FYNNEI. Trimming took off 8 bases at V and 1 base at J, with 12 bases between the two ends. There are 14 residues in the CDR3. CDR3 region: CASRGVKSNQPQHF. In nucleotides, the CDR3 is TGTGCCAGCCGGGGGGTCAAAAGCAATCAGCCCCAGCATTTT.

The V call is TRBV28, the J call TRBJ1-4, with TRBD1 matching over 9 bases. This CDR3 has 15 residues. CDR1 MDHEN and CDR2 SYDVKM come from the germline V gene. The junction had 7 bases not matched to a gene; V was cut back by 6 bases and J by 5 bases. The CDR3 here is CASSGGQGVNEKLFF. The DNA for the CDR3 is TGTGCCAGCAGCGGGGGACAGGGCGTAAATGAAAAACTGTTTTTT.

This chain connects TRBV29-1 to TRBJ1-5; no reliable D call. This CDR3 spans 14 amino acids. In germline, CDR1 is SQVTM, CDR2 ANQGSEA. V was trimmed by 5 bases and J by 1 base, leaving 12 bases between them. The CDR3 sequence is CSVSGSGSNQPQHF. CDR3 DNA: TGCAGCGTTTCCGGGAGTGGAAGCAATCAGCCCCAGCATTTT.

V is TRBV2 and J is TRBJ1-2; 7 nucleotides align to TRBD1. The CDR3 consists of 14 residues. The J segment lost 4 bases and the V segment lost 5 bases, leaving 7 bases of the junction unmatched. Germline CDR1 reads SNHLY; CDR2 reads FYNNEI. CDR3 coding DNA: TGTGCCAGCAGTCAAGAACAGGGGATCTATGGCTACACCTTC. Protein: CASSQEQGIYGYTF.

The gene calls are TRBV5-1 and TRBJ2-5, with a possible D match to TRBD1 (6 bases). This CDR3 is 16 amino acids long. CDR1 and CDR2 from the germline V gene are SGHRS and YFSETQ. Trimming stripped 5 bases from V and 2 bases from J, with 19 bases between. CDR3 region: CASRGQAQGPQETQYF. In DNA form, the CDR3 reads TGCGCCAGCAGAGGCCAGGCACAGGGACCTCAAGAGACCCAGTACTTC.

V gene TRBV5-6 combines with J gene TRBJ2-6, with 7 bases fitting TRBD2. Losses at the gene ends were 3 bases for V and 0 bases for J; bases not matched to a gene: 9. CDR3 length: 18 residues. CDR1 and CDR2 (germline): SGHDT, YYEEEE. CDR3 sequence reads: CASSWLLAGFSGANVLTF. The CDR3, as DNA: TGTGCCAGCAGCTGGCTTTTAGCGGGTTTCTCTGGGGCCAACGTCCTGACTTTC.

This chain uses TRBV5-1 with TRBJ1-6; maybe TRBD1 (5 bases). CDR3 length: 16 residues. The V and J ends lost 0 bases and 7 bases respectively, with 14 bases between them. The germline V gene encodes CDR1 SGHRS and CDR2 YFSETQ. CDR3 region: CASSLAFGRQNSPLHF. The CDR3 nucleotides read TGCGCCAGCAGCTTGGCTTTCGGTAGACAGAATTCACCCCTCCACTTT.

The chain carries TRBV4-1 and TRBJ2-3; weak D call: TRBD2 (7 bases). The CDR3 contains 18 residues. Germline CDR1 MGHRA, CDR2 YSYEKL. V was trimmed by 0 bases and J by 11 bases, leaving 27 bases between them. The CDR3 here is CASSQEGGRAGIGTRQYF. DNA for the CDR3: TGCGCCAGCAGCCAAGAAGGGGGGCGAGCGGGGATCGGCACCCGGCAGTATTTT.

The sample holds one count of this clone. This sequence joins TRBV13 and TRBJ2-3; tentative D call: TRBD2 (6 bases). There are 15 residues in the CDR3. V was trimmed by 4 bases and J by 6 bases, leaving 17 bases between them. The germline V gene encodes CDR1 PRHDT and CDR2 FYEKMQ (reference sequence). CDR3 nucleotide sequence: TGTGCCAGCAGCTACGGGCGGGGTGAAGGGGATACGCAGTATTTT. This encodes CASSYGRGEGDTQYF.

The CDR3 reads CASSDLRDRGLGEKLFF. Here the CDR3 DNA reads TGTGCCAGCAGTGATCTCCGGGACAGGGGGCTAGGGGAAAAACTGTTTTTT. This sequence joins TRBV25-1 and TRBJ1-4; TRBD1 matches at 12 bases. CDR3 length equals 17 residues. V shed 3 bases, J shed 8 bases, and the junction held 10 bases outside the gene matches. CDR1 is MGHDK, CDR2 SYGVNS, per germline.